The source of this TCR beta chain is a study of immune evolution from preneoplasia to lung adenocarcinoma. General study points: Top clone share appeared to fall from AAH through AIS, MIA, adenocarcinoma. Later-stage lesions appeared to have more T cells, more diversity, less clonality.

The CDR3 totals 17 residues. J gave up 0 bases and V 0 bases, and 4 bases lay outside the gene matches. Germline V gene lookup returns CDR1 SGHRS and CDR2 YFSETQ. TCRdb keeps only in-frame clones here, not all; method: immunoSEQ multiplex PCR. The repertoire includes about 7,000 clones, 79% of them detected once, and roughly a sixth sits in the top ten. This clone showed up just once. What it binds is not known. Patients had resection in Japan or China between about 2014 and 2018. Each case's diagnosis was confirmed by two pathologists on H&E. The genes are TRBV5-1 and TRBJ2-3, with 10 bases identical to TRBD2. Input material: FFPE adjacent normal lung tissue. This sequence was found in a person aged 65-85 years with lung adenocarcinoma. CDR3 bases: TGCGCCAGCAGCTTGGGGACTAGCGGATACAGCACAGATACGCAGTATTTT. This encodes CASSLGTSGYSTDTQYF.